This TCR beta chain was identified during a study of T-cell memory formation after mild COVID-19. This clonotype was observed at least ten times. TCRdb itself ran the 5' RACE reads through MiXCR, one entry per CDR3 protein. This sample has a few hundred thousand distinct CDR3 sequences; 20% to 25% occur once, and the top ten carry under 15%. This TCR was recovered from an adult woman who had mild COVID-19 (a few samples of this study predate the infection). Cell type and time point are not known. Sequenced: PBMCs or a T cell subset sorted from them (not recorded which).

The CDR3 nucleotides are TGTGCCACCAGTGATTCCGGACTAGCGGGAGGTACTAGCACAGATACGCAGTATTTT. Translation: CATSDSGLAGGTSTDTQYF. V is TRBV24-1 and J is TRBJ2-3; 14 bases are a match to TRBD2. The length of the CDR3 is 19 residues. The trim removed 2 bases at V and 0 bases at J, leaving 6 bases unmatched. Germline CDR1 is KGHDR and CDR2 is SFDVKD.